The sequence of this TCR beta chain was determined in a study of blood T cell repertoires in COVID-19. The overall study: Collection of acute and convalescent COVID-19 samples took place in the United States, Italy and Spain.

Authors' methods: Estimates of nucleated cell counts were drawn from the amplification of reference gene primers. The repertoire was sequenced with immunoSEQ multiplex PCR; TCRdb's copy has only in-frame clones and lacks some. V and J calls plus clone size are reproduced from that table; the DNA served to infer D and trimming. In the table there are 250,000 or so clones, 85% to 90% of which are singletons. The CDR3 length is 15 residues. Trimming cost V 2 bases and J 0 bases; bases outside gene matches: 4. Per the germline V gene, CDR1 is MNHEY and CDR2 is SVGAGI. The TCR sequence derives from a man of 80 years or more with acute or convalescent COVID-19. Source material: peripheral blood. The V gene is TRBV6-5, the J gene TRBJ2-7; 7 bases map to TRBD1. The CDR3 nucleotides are TGTGCCAGCAGTTACGGGCACAGGGGCTCCTACGAGCAGTACTTC. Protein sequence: CASSYGHRGSYEQYF.